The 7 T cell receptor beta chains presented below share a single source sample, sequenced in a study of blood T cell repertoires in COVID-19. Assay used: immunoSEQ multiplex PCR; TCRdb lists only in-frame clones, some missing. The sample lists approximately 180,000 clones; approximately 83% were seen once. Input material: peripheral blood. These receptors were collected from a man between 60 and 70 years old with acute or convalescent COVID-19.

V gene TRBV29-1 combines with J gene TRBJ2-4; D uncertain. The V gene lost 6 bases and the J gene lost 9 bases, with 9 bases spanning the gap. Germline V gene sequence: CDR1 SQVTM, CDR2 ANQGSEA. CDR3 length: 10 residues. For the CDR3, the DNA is TGCAGCGTCTTAGAGGCCATTCAGTACTTC. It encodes CSVLEAIQYF. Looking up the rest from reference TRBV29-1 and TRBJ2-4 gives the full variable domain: SAVISQKPSRDICQRGTSLTIQCQVDSQVTMMFWYRQQPGQSLTLIATANQGSEATYESGFVIDKFPISRPNLTFSTLTVSNMSPEDSSIYLCSVLEAIQYFGAGTRLSVL.

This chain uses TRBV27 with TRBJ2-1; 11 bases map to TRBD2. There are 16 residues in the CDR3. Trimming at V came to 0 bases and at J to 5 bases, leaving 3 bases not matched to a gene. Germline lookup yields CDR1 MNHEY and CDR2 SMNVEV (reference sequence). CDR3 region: CASSLSGTSGNNEQFF. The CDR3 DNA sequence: TGTGCCAGCAGTTTATCCGGGACTAGCGGTAACAATGAGCAGTTCTTC.

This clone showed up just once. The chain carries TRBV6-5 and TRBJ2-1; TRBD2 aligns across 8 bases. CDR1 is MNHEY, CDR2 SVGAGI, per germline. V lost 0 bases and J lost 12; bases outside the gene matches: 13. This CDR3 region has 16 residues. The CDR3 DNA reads TGTGCCAGCAGTTACTCCGCGGGGGGCCCAGCAACGGTGCAGTTCTTC. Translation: CASSYSAGGPATVQFF.

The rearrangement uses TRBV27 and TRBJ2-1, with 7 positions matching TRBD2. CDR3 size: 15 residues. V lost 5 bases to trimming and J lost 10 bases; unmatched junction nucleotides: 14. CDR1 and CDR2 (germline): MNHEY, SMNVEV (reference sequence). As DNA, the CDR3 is TGTGCCAGCAGTGCCGGGGATAGCGGGTCGGAGGAGCAGTTCTTC. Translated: CASSAGDSGSEEQFF.

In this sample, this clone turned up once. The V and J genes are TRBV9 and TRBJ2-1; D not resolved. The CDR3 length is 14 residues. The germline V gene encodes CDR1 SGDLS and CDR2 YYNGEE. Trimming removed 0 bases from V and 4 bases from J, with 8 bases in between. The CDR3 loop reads CASSVGVFYNEQFF. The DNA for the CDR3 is TGTGCCAGCAGCGTAGGCGTCTTTTACAATGAGCAGTTCTTC.

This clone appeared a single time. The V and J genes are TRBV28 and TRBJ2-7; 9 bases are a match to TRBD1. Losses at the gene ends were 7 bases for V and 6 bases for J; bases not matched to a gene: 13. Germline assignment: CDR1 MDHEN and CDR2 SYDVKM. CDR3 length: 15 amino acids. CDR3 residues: CASTTKPGQGREQYF. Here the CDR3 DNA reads TGTGCCAGCACCACTAAACCGGGACAGGGACGCGAGCAGTACTTC.

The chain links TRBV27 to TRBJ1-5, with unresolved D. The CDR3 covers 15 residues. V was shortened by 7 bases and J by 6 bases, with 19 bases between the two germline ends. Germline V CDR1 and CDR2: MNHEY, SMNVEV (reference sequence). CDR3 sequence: CASKTGYDPSQPQHF. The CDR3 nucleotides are TGTGCCAGCAAAACGGGTTACGACCCAAGTCAGCCCCAGCATTTT.